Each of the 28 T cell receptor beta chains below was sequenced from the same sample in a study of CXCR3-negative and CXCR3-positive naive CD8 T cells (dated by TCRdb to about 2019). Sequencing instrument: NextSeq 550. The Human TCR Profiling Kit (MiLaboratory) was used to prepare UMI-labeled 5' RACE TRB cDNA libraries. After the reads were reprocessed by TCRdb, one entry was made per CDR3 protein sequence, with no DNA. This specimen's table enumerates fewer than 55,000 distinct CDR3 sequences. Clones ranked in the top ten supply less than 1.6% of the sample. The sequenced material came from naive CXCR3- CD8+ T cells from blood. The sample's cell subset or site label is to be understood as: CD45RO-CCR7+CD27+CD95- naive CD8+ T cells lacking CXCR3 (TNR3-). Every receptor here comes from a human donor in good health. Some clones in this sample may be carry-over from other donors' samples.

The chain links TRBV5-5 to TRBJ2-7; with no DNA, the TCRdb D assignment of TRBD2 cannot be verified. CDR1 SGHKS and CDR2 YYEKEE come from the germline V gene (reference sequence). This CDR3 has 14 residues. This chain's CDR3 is CASSWGQGLDEQYF.

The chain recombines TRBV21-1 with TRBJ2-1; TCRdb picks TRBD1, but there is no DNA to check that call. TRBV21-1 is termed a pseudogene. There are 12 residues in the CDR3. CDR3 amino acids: CASSDGPREQFF.

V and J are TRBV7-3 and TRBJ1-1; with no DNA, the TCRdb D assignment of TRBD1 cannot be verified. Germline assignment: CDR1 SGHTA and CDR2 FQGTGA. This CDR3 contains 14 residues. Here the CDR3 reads CASSLTGQGAEAFF.

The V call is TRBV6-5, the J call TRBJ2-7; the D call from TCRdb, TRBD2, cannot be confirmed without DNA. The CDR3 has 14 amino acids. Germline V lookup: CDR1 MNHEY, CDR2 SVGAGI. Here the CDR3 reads CASSPSGGNYEQYF.

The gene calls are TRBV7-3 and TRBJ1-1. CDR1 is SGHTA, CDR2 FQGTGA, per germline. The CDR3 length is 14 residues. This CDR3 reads CASSPSGGSTEAFF.

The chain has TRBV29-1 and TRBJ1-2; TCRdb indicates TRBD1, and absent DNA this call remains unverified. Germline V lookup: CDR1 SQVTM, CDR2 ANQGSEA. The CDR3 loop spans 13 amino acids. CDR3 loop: CSVAAQGGYGYTF.

The CDR3: CSARDNANTGELFF. This rearrangement joins TRBV20-1 to TRBJ2-2. Per germline, CDR1 DFQATT and CDR2 SNEGSKA (reference sequence). The CDR3 spans 14 residues.

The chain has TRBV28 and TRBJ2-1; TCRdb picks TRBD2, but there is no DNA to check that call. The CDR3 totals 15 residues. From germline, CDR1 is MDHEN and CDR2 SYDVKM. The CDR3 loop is CASSFHPAVGNEQFF.

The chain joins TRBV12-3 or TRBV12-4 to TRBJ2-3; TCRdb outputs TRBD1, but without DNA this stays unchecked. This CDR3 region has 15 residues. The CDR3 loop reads CASSLVGEGTDTQYF.

CDR3 sequence: CSVLLQPDTQYF. This chain connects TRBV29-1 to TRBJ2-3. Germline values: CDR1 SQVTM, CDR2 ANQGSEA. The CDR3 is 12 amino acids.

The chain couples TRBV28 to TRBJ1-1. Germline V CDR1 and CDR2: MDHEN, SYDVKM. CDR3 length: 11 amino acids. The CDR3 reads CASSIPIEAFF.

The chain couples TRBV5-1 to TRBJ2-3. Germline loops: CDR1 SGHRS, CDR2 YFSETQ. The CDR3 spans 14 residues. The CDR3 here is CASSEDPSTDTQYF.

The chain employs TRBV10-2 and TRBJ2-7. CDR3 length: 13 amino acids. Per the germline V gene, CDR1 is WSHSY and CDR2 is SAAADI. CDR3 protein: CASSDRLSYEQYF.

CDR3: CASSLGTPETQYF. The chain employs TRBV28 and TRBJ2-5. The CDR3 has 13 residues. Germline CDR1 reads MDHEN; CDR2 reads SYDVKM. Combining the CDR3 with reference TRBV28 and TRBJ2-5 gives the whole variable domain DVKVTQSSRYLVKRTGEKVFLECVQDMDHENMFWYRQDPGLGLRLIYFSYDVKMKEKGDIPEGYSVSREKKERFSLILESASTNQTSMYLCASSLGTPETQYFGPGTRLLVL.

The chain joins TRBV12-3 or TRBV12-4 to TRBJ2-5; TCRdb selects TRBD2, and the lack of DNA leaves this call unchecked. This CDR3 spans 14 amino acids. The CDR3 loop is CASTAATGLETQYF.

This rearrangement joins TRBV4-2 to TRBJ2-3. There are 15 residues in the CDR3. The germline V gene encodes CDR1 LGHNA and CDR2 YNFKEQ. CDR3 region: CASSQDLSKGDTQYF.

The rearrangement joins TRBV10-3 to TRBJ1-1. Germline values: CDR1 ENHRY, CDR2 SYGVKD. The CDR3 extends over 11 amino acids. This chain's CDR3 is CAISQGAGAFF.

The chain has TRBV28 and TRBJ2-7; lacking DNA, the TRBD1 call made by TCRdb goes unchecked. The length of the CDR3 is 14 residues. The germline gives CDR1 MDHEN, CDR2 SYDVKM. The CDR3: CASSQQGEGYEQYF.

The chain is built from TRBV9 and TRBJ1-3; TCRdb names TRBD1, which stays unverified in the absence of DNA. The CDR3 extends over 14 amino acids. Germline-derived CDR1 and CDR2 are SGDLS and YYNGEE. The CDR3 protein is CASSNTGWGNTIYF.

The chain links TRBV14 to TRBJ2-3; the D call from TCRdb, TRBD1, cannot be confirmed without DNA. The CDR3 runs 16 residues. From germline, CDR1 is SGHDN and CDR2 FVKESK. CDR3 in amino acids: CASSHRRDRVTDTQYF. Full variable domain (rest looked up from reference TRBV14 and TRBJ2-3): EAGVTQFPSHSVIEKGQTVTLRCDPISGHDNLYWYRRVMGKEIKFLLHFVKESKQDESGMPNNRFLAERTGGTYSTLKVQPAELEDSGVYFCASSHRRDRVTDTQYFGPGTRLTVL.

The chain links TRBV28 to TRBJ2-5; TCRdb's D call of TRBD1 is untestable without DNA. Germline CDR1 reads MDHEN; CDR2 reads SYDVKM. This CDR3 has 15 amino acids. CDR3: CASSFDRAAQETQYF. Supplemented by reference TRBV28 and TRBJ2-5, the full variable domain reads DVKVTQSSRYLVKRTGEKVFLECVQDMDHENMFWYRQDPGLGLRLIYFSYDVKMKEKGDIPEGYSVSREKKERFSLILESASTNQTSMYLCASSFDRAAQETQYFGPGTRLLVL.

The chain's CDR3 is CAISDLAGMVPDTQYF. This sequence joins TRBV10-3 and TRBJ2-3; no DNA is available, so the TRBD2 call from TCRdb remains unchecked. In germline, CDR1 is ENHRY, CDR2 SYGVKD. The CDR3 spans 16 residues.

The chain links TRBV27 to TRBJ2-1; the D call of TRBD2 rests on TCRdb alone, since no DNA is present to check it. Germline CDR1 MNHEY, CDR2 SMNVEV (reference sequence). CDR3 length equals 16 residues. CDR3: CASSSDLAGIYNEQFF.

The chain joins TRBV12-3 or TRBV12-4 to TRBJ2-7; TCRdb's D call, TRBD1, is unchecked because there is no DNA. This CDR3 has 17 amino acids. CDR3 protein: CASSFPPSGAGGYEQYF.

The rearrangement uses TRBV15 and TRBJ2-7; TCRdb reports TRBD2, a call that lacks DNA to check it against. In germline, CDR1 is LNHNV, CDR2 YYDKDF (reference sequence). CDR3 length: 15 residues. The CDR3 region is CATSTTSGLFYEQYF.

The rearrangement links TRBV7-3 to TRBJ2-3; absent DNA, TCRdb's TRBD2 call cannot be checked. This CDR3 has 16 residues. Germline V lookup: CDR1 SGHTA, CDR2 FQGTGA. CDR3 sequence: CASARTSGGATDTQYF.

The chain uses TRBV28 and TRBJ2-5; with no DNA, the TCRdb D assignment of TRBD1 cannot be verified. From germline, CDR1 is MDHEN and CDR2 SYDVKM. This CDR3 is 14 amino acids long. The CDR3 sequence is CASSLQGTGETQYF.

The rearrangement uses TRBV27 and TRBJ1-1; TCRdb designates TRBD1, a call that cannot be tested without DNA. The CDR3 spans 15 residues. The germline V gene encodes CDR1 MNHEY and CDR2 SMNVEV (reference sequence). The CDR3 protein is CASASEDSHFTEAFF.